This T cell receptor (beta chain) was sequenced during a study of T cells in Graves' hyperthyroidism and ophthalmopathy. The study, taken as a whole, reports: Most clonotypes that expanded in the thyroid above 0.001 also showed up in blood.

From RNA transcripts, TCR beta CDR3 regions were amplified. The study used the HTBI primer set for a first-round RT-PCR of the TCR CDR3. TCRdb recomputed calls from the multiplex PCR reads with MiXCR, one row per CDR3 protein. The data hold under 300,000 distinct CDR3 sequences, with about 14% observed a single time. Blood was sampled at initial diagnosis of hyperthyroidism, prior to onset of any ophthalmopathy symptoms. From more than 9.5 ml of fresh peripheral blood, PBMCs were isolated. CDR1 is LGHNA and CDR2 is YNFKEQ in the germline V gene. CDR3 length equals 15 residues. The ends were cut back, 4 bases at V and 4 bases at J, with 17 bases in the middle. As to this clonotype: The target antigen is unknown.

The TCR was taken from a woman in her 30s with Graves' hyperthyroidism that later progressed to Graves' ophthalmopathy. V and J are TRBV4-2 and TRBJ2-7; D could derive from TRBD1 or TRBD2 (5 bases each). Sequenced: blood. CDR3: CASSLEPRGPYEQYF. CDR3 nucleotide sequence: TGTGCCAGCAGCCTAGAACCGAGGGGACCATACGAGCAGTACTTC.